Presented here are 5 T cell receptor beta chains from one specimen sequenced in a study of cytomegalovirus exposure and HLA in healthy donors. PCR employed 60 Vbeta and 13 Jbeta primers. Data came from immunoSEQ multiplex PCR; TCRdb stores just in-frame clones and leaves some out. The data hold approximately 110,000 clones, with 70% observed a single time. Sequenced: PBMCs. The source is a man aged 25 to 40 in good health and CMV-seropositive.

The chain combines TRBV6-1 with TRBJ2-7, with D perhaps TRBD2 (6 bases). V was clipped by 6 bases and J by 10 bases, with 13 bases between them. This CDR3 comprises 11 residues. Germline V CDR1 and CDR2: MNHNS, SASEGT. CDR3 sequence (DNA): TGTGCCAGCAGCCAGATGGGGGGACAGTACTTC. It encodes CASSQMGGQYF.

This clone was seen a handful of times. This chain joins TRBV7-8 and TRBJ2-1; 8 bases are shared with TRBD1. The CDR3 has 15 residues. From germline, CDR1 is SGHVS and CDR2 FQNEAQ. V lost 5 bases and J lost 4; bases outside the gene matches: 7. The chain's CDR3 is CASSVGQGFYNEQFF. The CDR3 nucleotides read TGTGCCAGCAGCGTCGGACAGGGATTTTACAATGAGCAGTTCTTC. Full variable domain (rest looked up from reference TRBV7-8 and TRBJ2-1): GAGVSQSPRYKVAKRGQDVALRCDPISGHVSLFWYQQALGQGPEFLTYFQNEAQLDKSGLPSDRFFAERPEGSVSTLKIQRTQQEDSAVYLCASSVGQGFYNEQFFGPGTRLTVL.

This chain links TRBV6-1 with TRBJ1-2; 8 positions agree with TRBD1. The V and J ends lost 1 base and 8 bases, in that order; junction bases with no gene match: 9. CDR1 MNHNS and CDR2 SASEGT come from the germline V gene. There are 15 residues in the CDR3. In DNA, the CDR3 is TGTGCCAGCAGTGAAGGACAGGGGATGAGGGGAGGCTACACCTTC. Translating it yields CASSEGQGMRGGYTF.

The gene calls are TRBV4-3 and TRBJ2-2; 12 nucleotides align to TRBD2. The CDR3 covers 17 residues. CDR1 and CDR2 from the germline V gene are LGHNA and YSLEER. V was pared by 0 bases and J by 5 bases, with 4 bases of the junction left unmatched. The DNA of the CDR3 is TGCGCCAGCAGCCAAGATCGAGGACTAGCGGGAACCGGGGAGCTGTTTTTT. Protein: CASSQDRGLAGTGELFF.

V usage is TRBV6-1 and J usage is TRBJ1-2; 10 bases match TRBD1. The CDR3 has 15 residues. CDR1 and CDR2 from the germline V gene are MNHNS and SASEGT. Trimming cost V 5 bases and J 5 bases; bases outside gene matches: 8. The DNA for the CDR3 is TGTGCCAGCAGTTTCCGACAGGGGGCAGGGTATGGCTACACCTTC. Its translation: CASSFRQGAGYGYTF.